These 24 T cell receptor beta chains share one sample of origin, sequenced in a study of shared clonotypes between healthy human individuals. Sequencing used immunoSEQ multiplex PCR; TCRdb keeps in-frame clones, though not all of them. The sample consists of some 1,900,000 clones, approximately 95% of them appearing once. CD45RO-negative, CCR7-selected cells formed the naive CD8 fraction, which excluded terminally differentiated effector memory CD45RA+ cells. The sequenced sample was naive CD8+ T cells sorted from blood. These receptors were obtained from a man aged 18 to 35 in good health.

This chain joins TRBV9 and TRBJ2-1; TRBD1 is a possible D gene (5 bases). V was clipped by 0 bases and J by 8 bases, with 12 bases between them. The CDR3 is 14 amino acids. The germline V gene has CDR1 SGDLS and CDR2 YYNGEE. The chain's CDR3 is CASSVAVRGHEQFF. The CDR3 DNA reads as TGTGCCAGCAGCGTAGCTGTAAGGGGCCATGAGCAGTTCTTC.

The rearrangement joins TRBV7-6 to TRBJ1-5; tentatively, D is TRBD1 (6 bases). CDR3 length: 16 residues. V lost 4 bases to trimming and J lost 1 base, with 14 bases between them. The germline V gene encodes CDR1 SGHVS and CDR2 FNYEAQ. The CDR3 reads CASSSRDILSNQPQHF. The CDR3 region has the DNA TGTGCCAGCAGCTCCCGGGACATACTCAGCAATCAGCCCCAGCATTTT.

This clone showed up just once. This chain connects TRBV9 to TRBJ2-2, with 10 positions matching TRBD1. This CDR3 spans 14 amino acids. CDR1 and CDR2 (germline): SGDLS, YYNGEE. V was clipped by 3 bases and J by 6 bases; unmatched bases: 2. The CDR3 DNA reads TGTGCCAGCAGCGCGACAGGGGGCTCCGGGGAGCTGTTTTTT. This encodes CASSATGGSGELFF. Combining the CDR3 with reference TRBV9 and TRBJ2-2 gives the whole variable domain DSGVTQTPKHLITATGQRVTLRCSPRSGDLSVYWYQQSLDQGLQFLIQYYNGEERAKGNILERFSAQQFPDLHSELNLSSLELGDSALYFCASSATGGSGELFFGEGSRLTVL.

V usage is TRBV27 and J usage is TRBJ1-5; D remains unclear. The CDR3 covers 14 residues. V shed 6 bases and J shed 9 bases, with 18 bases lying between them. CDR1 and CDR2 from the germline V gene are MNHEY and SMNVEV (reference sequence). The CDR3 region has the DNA TGTGCCAGCAGCCCCGGCGGGAATCCTTGGCCCCAGCATTTT. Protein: CASSPGGNPWPQHF.

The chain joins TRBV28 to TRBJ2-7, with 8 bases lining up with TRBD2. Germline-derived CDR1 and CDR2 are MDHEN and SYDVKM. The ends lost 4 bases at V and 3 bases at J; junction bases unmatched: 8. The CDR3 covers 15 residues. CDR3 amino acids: CASSSRGGGNYEQYF. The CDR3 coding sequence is TGTGCCAGCAGTTCACGGGGCGGGGGGAACTACGAGCAGTACTTC.

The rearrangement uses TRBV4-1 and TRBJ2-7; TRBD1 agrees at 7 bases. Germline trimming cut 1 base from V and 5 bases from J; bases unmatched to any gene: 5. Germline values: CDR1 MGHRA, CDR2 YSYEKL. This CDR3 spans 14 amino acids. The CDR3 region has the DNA TGCGCCAGCAGCCAAGCCCAGGGGGACCACGAGCAGTACTTC. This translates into CASSQAQGDHEQYF.

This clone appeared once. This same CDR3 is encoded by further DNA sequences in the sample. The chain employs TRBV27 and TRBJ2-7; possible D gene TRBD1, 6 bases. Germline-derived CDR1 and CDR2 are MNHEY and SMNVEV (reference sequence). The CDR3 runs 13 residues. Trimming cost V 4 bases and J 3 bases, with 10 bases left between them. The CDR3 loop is CASSSTGNYEQYF. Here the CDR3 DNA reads TGTGCCAGCAGTTCTACAGGGAACTACGAGCAGTACTTC.

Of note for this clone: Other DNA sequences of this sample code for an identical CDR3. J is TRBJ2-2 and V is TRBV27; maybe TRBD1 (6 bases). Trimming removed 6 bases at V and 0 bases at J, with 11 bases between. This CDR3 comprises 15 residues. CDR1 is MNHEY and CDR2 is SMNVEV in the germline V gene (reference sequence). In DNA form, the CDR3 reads TGTGCCAGCAGCTCCGGACAGCCGAACACCGGGGAGCTGTTTTTT. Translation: CASSSGQPNTGELFF.

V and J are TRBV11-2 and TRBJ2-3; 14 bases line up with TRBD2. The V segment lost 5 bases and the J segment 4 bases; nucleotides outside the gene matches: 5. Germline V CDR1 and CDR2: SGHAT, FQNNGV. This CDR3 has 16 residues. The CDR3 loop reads CASSKGLAGAPDTQYF. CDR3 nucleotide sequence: TGTGCCAGCAGCAAGGGACTAGCGGGGGCCCCAGATACGCAGTATTTT.

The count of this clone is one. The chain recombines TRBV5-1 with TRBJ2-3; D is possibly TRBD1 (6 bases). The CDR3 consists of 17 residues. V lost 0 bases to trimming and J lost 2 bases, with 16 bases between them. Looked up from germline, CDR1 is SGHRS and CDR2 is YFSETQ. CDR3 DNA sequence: TGCGCCAGCAGCTTGGCCCCAGGGGAGCCCGTCACAGATACGCAGTATTTT. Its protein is CASSLAPGEPVTDTQYF.

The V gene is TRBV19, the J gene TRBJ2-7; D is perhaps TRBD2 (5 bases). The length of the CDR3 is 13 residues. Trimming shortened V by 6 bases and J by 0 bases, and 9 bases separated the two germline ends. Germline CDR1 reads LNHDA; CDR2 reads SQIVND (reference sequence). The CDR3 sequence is CASSLGASYEQYF. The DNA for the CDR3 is TGTGCCAGTAGCTTGGGAGCCTCCTACGAGCAGTACTTC.

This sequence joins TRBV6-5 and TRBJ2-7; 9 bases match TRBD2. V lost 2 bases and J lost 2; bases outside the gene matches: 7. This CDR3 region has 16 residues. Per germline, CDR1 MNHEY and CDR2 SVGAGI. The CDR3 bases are TGTGCCAGCAGTTACCGACTAGCGGAACCGCCCTACGAGCAGTACTTC. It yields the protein CASSYRLAEPPYEQYF.

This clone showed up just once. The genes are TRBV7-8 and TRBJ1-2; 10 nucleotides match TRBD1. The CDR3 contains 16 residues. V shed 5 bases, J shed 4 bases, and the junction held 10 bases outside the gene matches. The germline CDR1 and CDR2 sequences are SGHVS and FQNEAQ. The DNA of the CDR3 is TGTGCCAGCAGCCTAAACCCGGGACAGGGGACCTATGGCTACACCTTC. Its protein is CASSLNPGQGTYGYTF.

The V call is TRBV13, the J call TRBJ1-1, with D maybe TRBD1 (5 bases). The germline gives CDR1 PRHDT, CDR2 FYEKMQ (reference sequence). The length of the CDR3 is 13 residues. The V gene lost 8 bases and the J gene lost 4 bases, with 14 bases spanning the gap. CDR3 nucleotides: TGTGCCAGCGATATCGGGGGGAGCACTGAAGCTTTCTTT. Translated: CASDIGGSTEAFF.

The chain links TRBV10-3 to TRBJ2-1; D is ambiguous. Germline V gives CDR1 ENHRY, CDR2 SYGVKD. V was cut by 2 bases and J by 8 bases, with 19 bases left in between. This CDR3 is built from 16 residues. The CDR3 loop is CAISEPPLPLPDEQFF. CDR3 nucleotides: TGTGCCATCAGTGAGCCTCCGCTGCCTCTCCCCGATGAGCAGTTCTTC.

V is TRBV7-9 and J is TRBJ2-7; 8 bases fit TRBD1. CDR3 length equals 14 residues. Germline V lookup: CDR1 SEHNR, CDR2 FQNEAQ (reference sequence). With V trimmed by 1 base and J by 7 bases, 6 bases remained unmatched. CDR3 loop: CASSLEGQEREQYF. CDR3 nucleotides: TGTGCCAGCAGCTTAGAGGGACAGGAGAGGGAGCAGTACTTC.

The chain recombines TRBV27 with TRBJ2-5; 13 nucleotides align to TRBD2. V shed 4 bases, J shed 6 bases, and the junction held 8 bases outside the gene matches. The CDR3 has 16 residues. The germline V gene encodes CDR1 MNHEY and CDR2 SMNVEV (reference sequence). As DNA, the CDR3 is TGTGCCAGCAGTTCCCTACTAGCGGGGGGGATAAAGACCCAGTACTTC. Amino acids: CASSSLLAGGIKTQYF.

CDR3 in DNA: TGTGCCAGCAGCTTAGTTCGGGAGAACACTGAAGCTTTCTTT. It yields the protein CASSLVRENTEAFF. The J gene is TRBJ1-1, the V gene TRBV7-8, with D unclear. This CDR3 is built from 14 residues. Trimming shortened V by 1 base and J by 1 base, and 7 bases separated the two germline ends. CDR1 is SGHVS and CDR2 is FQNEAQ in the germline V gene.

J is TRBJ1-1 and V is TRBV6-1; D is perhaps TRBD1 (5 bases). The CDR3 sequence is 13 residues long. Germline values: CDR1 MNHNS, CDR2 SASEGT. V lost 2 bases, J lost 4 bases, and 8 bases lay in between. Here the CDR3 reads CASSERDLTEAFF. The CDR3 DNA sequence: TGTGCCAGCAGTGAAAGGGACCTCACTGAAGCTTTCTTT.

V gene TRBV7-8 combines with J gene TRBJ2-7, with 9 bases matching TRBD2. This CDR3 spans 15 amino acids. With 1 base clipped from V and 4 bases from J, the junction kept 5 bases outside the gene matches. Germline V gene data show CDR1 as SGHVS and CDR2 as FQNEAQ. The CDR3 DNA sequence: TGTGCCAGCAGCTTAGATAGCGGGAGTTTTTACGAGCAGTACTTC. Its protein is CASSLDSGSFYEQYF.

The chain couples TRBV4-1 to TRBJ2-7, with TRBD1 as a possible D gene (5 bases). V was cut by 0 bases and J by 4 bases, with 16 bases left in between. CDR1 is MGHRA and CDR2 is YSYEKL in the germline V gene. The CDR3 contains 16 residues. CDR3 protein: CASSQERGWTQYEQYF. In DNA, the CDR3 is TGCGCCAGCAGCCAAGAAAGGGGCTGGACACAGTACGAGCAGTACTTC.

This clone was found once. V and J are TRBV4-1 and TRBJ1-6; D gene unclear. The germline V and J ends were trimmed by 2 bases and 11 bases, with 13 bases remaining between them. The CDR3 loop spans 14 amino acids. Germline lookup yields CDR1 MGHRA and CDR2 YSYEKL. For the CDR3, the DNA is TGCGCCAGCAGCCAAAGAAGGGAGGTGACACCCCTCCACTTT. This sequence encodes CASSQRREVTPLHF.

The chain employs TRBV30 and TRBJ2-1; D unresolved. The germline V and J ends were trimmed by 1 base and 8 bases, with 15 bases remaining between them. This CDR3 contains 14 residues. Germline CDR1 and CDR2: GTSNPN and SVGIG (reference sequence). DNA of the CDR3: TGTGCCTGGAGTGGTACCGCGCCTGGGGATGAGCAGTTCTTC. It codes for CAWSGTAPGDEQFF.

CDR3 sequence reads: CASSLGWEQGVARGTDTQYF. In DNA, the CDR3 is TGTGCCAGCAGCTTAGGTTGGGAACAGGGGGTAGCCCGCGGCACAGATACGCAGTATTTT. This chain links TRBV7-8 with TRBJ2-3, with 8 bases that match TRBD1. Germline lookup yields CDR1 SGHVS and CDR2 FQNEAQ. The CDR3 extends over 20 amino acids. V shed 1 base and J 1 base; nucleotides not matched to a gene: 16.